These 14 T cell receptor beta chains were all obtained from the same sample, sequenced in a study of blood T cells in healthy people across ages. A second PCR, run for 7 to 11 cycles, used a sample-barcoded 5' primer plus a J-beta primer mix. Each CDR3 protein is one row after TCRdb ran MiXCR on the 5' RACE reads. The sample lists 1 million to 1.2 million distinct CDR3 sequences; around two fifths were seen once. Sequencing was done on a sample of blood. The receptors originated from a man aged 18 to 29 in good health.

This clonotype was counted between two and nine times. The rearrangement joins TRBV7-2 to TRBJ2-5; possibly TRBD1 for D (6 bases). The CDR3 is 15 residues long. The V and J ends lost 5 bases and 2 bases respectively, with 15 bases between them. CDR1 SGHTA and CDR2 FQGNSA come from the germline V gene. The DNA of the CDR3 is TGTGCCAGCAGCGGGGACACACACCTACAAGAGACCCAGTACTTC. Its protein product is CASSGDTHLQETQYF. Full variable domain (outside the CDR3, taken from reference TRBV7-2 and TRBJ2-5): GAGVSQSPSNKVTEKGKDVELRCDPISGHTALYWYRQSLGQGLEFLIYFQGNSAPDKSGLPSDRFSAERTGGSVSTLTIQRTQQEDSAVYLCASSGDTHLQETQYFGPGTRLLVL.

As to this clonotype: At one boundary the junction diverges from the germline segment, which might be a read error. The CDR3 sequence is CAGSPGRPTYEQYF. The CDR3, as DNA: TGTGCCGGCTCACCAGGGCGGCCTACCTACGAGCAGTACTTC. The chain employs TRBV18 and TRBJ2-7; weak D call: TRBD1 (5 bases). Germline V gene lookup returns CDR1 KGHSH and CDR2 LQKENI. This CDR3 spans 14 amino acids.

About this clonotype itself: Sequence at one end of the junction differs from germline and may be a read error. V and J are TRBV20-1 and TRBJ1-2; possible D gene TRBD1, 6 bases. Germline V gene data show CDR1 as DFQATT and CDR2 as SNEGSKA (reference sequence). This CDR3 region has 12 residues. This chain's CDR3 is CSARTVNHGYTF. CDR3 sequence (DNA): TGCAGTGCGCGGACAGTTAACCATGGCTACACCTTC.

This sequence joins TRBV3-1 and TRBJ2-3, with 13 bases fitting TRBD2. The germline CDR1 and CDR2 sequences are LGHDT and YNNKEL (reference sequence). The CDR3 sequence is 17 residues long. V shed 4 bases and J 1 base; nucleotides not matched to a gene: 5. CDR3: CASSLLGLAGRTDTQYF. For the CDR3, the DNA is TGTGCCAGCAGCCTCCTGGGACTAGCGGGGCGCACAGATACGCAGTATTTT.

The chain combines TRBV6-2 or TRBV6-3 with TRBJ1-2; 8 bases map to TRBD1. Germline lookup yields CDR1 MNHEY and CDR2 SVGEGT. The CDR3 is 15 amino acids. After removal of 5 bases from V and 4 bases from J, the junction contained 9 bases not matched to a gene. The DNA of the CDR3 is TGTGCCAGCAGTCGGGCAGGGGGCGGTGGCTATGGCTACACCTTC. Its protein is CASSRAGGGGYGYTF.

The chain combines TRBV4-3 with TRBJ2-3, with no clear D. Germline V gives CDR1 LGHNA, CDR2 YSLEER. There are 13 residues in the CDR3. V was pared by 8 bases and J by 4 bases, with 13 bases between. CDR3 residues: CASGPEGSDTQYF. For the CDR3, the DNA is TGCGCCAGCGGTCCAGAAGGATCAGATACGCAGTATTTT.

The chain couples TRBV6-2 or TRBV6-3 to TRBJ2-7; no clear D. The germline V and J ends were trimmed by 2 bases and 2 bases, with 13 bases remaining between them. The V gene's germline CDR1 is MNHEY and CDR2 SVGEGT. The CDR3 has 15 residues. CDR3 nucleotides: TGTGCCAGCAGTTACAGGCAGCTTGGACCCTACGAGCAGTACTTC. It is translated as CASSYRQLGPYEQYF.

This sequence joins TRBV6-1 and TRBJ2-7, with 7 bases identical to TRBD1. Looked up from germline, CDR1 is MNHNS and CDR2 is SASEGT. The ends lost 4 bases at V and 7 bases at J; junction bases unmatched: 13. The CDR3 consists of 15 residues. CDR3 sequence: CASSATGVGYNEQYF. CDR3 bases: TGTGCCAGCAGTGCAACAGGGGTAGGCTACAATGAGCAGTACTTC.

The genes are TRBV12-3 or TRBV12-4 and TRBJ2-1; 10 bases line up with TRBD2. Germline trimming cut 4 bases from V and 10 bases from J; bases unmatched to any gene: 7. The CDR3 contains 14 residues. The CDR3 DNA reads as TGTGCCAGCAGTTCTAGCGGGGGATTCCACGAGCAGTTCTTC. Residues: CASSSSGGFHEQFF.

The V gene is TRBV20-1, the J gene TRBJ2-7; tentatively, D is TRBD1 (6 bases). The V end was cut by 7 bases, the J end by 2 bases, with 15 bases between. CDR1 is DFQATT and CDR2 is SNEGSKA in the germline V gene (reference sequence). The CDR3 covers 13 residues. For the CDR3, the DNA is TGCAGTGTCCAGGGGTCAGGCGCCTACGAGCAGTACTTC. It encodes CSVQGSGAYEQYF.

V is TRBV29-1 and J is TRBJ1-2; 7 bases agree with TRBD1. The J segment lost 4 bases and the V segment lost 5 bases, leaving 10 bases of the junction unmatched. From germline, CDR1 is SQVTM and CDR2 ANQGSEA. The CDR3 length is 14 residues. The CDR3 here is CSVQQGSGGYGYTF. Here the CDR3 DNA reads TGCAGCGTTCAACAGGGGTCCGGGGGCTATGGCTACACCTTC.

This clonotype was seen at least ten times. The rearrangement links TRBV20-1 to TRBJ2-3, with D possibly TRBD1 on 5 matching bases. Germline V lookup: CDR1 DFQATT, CDR2 SNEGSKA (reference sequence). The CDR3 extends over 12 amino acids. V was trimmed by 0 bases and J by 11 bases, leaving 12 bases between them. CDR3 bases: TGCAGTGCTAGAGAGGTTGACAGAGAGCAGTATTTT. Its translation is CSAREVDREQYF.

This sequence joins TRBV2 and TRBJ1-4; D unclear. V gave up 4 bases and J gave up 5 bases, with 20 bases separating them. There are 17 residues in the CDR3. Germline V gives CDR1 SNHLY, CDR2 FYNNEI. CDR3 sequence reads: CASSGPDGPLGNEKLFF. The CDR3, as DNA: TGTGCCAGCAGTGGGCCCGACGGACCCTTAGGAAATGAAAAACTGTTTTTT.

Many counts were recorded for this clonotype. The V and J genes are TRBV5-6 and TRBJ2-6, with D possibly matching TRBD1 (6 bases). The CDR3 loop spans 16 amino acids. The V gene's germline CDR1 is SGHDT and CDR2 YYEEEE. Trimming left V 2 bases short and J 1 base short, with 10 bases between. The CDR3 protein is CASSFKTGSGANVLTF. The CDR3 DNA sequence: TGTGCCAGCAGCTTTAAAACAGGGTCTGGGGCCAACGTCCTGACTTTC.